These 9 T cell receptor beta chains share one sample of origin, sequenced in a study of CD8+ T cells in alopecia areata. Following extraction, RNA underwent reverse transcription to cDNA, which served as the sequencing template. TCRdb's copy holds only in-frame clones and misses some; the assay was immunoSEQ multiplex PCR. This table has 69,000 or so clones, roughly 61% appearing once. The sequences come from CD8+ T cells sorted from blood, collected at week 0. These receptors all stem from a human donor with alopecia areata.

This clone has just a few counts. The chain couples TRBV5-6 to TRBJ2-5, with 7 bases that match TRBD1. Germline V gives CDR1 SGHDT, CDR2 YYEEEE. The CDR3 spans 11 residues. The V and J ends lost 3 bases and 9 bases, in that order; junction bases with no gene match: 2. CDR3: CASSSGQSQYF. CDR3 DNA sequence: TGTGCCAGCAGCTCGGGACAGTCCCAGTACTTC.

The chain couples TRBV4-1 to TRBJ2-3, with D perhaps TRBD1 (5 bases). Germline V gene data show CDR1 as MGHRA and CDR2 as YSYEKL. The V end lost 5 bases, the J end lost 2 bases, and 17 bases lay between the germline ends. The CDR3 runs 16 residues. The CDR3: CASSAWEGVDTDTQYF. Here the CDR3 DNA reads TGCGCCAGCAGCGCCTGGGAAGGGGTAGACACAGATACGCAGTATTTT.

This rearrangement joins TRBV2 to TRBJ2-7; D ambiguous. The CDR3 is made up of 10 amino acids. In germline, CDR1 is SNHLY, CDR2 FYNNEI. The V end lost 3 bases, the J end lost 4 bases, and 1 base lay between the germline ends. The CDR3 DNA sequence: TGTGCCAGCAGTGAGTACGAGCAGTACTTC. Translated: CASSEYEQYF. Full variable domain (remainder filled in from reference TRBV2 and TRBJ2-7): EPEVTQTPSHQVTQMGQEVILRCVPISNHLYFYWYRQILGQKVEFLVSFYNNEISEKSEIFDDQFSVERPDGSNFTLKIRSTKLEDSAMYFCASSEYEQYFGPGTRLTVT.

This clone was counted a few times. The rearrangement uses TRBV27 and TRBJ1-4; no reliable D call. Trimming left V 6 bases short and J 0 bases short, with 8 bases between. CDR1 MNHEY and CDR2 SMNVEV come from the germline V gene (reference sequence). The CDR3 is made up of 14 amino acids. The CDR3, as DNA: TGTGCCAGCAGCGAAAGTGCAACTAATGAAAAACTGTTTTTT. Translating gives CASSESATNEKLFF.

The V call is TRBV13, the J call TRBJ1-2, with D perhaps TRBD1 (5 bases). The V end lost 0 bases, the J end lost 6 bases, and 11 bases lay between the germline ends. CDR1 and CDR2 (germline): PRHDT, FYEKMQ (reference sequence). This CDR3 has 14 residues. The DNA for the CDR3 is TGTGCCAGCAGCTTAGGAGCAGGGCTTGATGGCTACACCTTC. It yields the protein CASSLGAGLDGYTF.

The chain links TRBV5-4 to TRBJ1-2; 8 bases are shared with TRBD1. Germline-derived CDR1 and CDR2 are SGHNT and YYREEE (reference sequence). V dropped 2 bases and J dropped 6; count of bases not matched to a gene: 9. The CDR3 loop spans 15 amino acids. CDR3 DNA sequence: TGTGCCAGCAGCTTTTGGACAGGGCGCGGGGATGGCTACACCTTC. The encoded protein is CASSFWTGRGDGYTF.

This clone was detected once. J is TRBJ2-2 and V is TRBV29-1; D might be TRBD2 (5 bases). V lost 3 bases, J lost 6 bases, and 17 bases lay in between. Germline values: CDR1 SQVTM, CDR2 ANQGSEA. This CDR3 region has 15 residues. The CDR3 coding sequence is TGCAGCGTTGATTCGGCAGGTTGGGGAGCCGGGGAGCTGTTTTTT. It is translated as CSVDSAGWGAGELFF.

This clone was detected a few times. The rearrangement joins TRBV29-1 to TRBJ2-5, with 8 bases aligning to TRBD1. The CDR3 has 14 residues. With V trimmed by 4 bases and J by 5 bases, 9 bases remained unmatched. Germline V CDR1 and CDR2: SQVTM, ANQGSEA. The CDR3 region is CSVVNRGMGETQYF. The CDR3 DNA reads as TGCAGCGTTGTTAACAGGGGGATGGGGGAGACCCAGTACTTC.

The rearrangement links TRBV4-1 to TRBJ2-5; 7 bases match TRBD2. The V gene end was trimmed by 0 bases and the J gene end by 1 base; junction bases not matched to a gene: 11. Germline CDR1 is MGHRA and CDR2 is YSYEKL. CDR3 length: 18 amino acids. The CDR3 is CASSQEGREGSIQETQYF. The CDR3 DNA is TGCGCCAGCAGCCAAGAGGGCAGGGAGGGAAGCATCCAAGAGACCCAGTACTTC.